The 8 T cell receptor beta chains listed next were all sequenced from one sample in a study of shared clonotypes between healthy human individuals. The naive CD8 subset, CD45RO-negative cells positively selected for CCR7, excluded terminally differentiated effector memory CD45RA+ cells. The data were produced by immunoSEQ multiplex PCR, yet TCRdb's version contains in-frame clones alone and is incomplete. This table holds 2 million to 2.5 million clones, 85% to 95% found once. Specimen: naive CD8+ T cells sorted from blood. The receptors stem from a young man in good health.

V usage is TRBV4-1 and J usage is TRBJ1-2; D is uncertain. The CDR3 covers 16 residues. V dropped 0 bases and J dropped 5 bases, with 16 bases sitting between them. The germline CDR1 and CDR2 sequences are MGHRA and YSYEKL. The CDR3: CASSQESPDRTYGYTF. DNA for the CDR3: TGCGCCAGCAGCCAAGAGAGCCCCGATCGGACTTATGGCTACACCTTC.

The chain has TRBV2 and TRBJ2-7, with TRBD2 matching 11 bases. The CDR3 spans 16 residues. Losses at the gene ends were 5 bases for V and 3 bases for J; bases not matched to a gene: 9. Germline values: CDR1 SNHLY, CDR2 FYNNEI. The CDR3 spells CASSTSSGGSFYEQYF. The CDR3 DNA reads TGTGCCAGCAGTACCTCTAGCGGGGGGTCGTTCTACGAGCAGTACTTC.

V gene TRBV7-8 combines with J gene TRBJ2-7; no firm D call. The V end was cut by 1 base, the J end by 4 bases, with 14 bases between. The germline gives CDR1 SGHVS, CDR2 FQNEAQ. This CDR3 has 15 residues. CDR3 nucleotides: TGTGCCAGCAGCTTAGATTTGACAACCCCTTACGAGCAGTACTTC. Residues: CASSLDLTTPYEQYF.

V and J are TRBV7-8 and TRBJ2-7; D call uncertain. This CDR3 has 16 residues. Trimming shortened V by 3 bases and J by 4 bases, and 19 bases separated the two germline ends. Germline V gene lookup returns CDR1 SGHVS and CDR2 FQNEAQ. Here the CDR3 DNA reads TGTGCCAGCAGCTTTAAAGAAGGGCTTTCGAGGTACGAGCAGTACTTC. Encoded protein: CASSFKEGLSRYEQYF.

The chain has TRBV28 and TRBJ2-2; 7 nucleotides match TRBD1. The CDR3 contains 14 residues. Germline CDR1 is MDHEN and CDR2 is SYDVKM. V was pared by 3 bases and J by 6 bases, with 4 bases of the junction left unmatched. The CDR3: CASSLRGRSGELFF. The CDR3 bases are TGTGCCAGCAGTTTGAGGGGGCGGTCCGGGGAGCTGTTTTTT. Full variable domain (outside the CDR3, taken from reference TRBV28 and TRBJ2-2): DVKVTQSSRYLVKRTGEKVFLECVQDMDHENMFWYRQDPGLGLRLIYFSYDVKMKEKGDIPEGYSVSREKKERFSLILESASTNQTSMYLCASSLRGRSGELFFGEGSRLTVL.

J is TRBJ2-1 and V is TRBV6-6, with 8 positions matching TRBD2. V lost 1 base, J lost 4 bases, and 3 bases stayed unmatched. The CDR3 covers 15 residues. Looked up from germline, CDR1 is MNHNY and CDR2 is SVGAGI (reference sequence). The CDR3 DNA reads TGTGCCAGCAGTTACTTCCGGGGGGGATACAATGAGCAGTTCTTC. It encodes CASSYFRGGYNEQFF.

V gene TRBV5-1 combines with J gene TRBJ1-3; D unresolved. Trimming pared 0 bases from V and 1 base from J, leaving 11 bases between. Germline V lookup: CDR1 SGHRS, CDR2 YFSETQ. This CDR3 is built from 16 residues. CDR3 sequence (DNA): TGCGCCAGCAGCTTGGAATTTGCGGGGTCTGGAAACACCATATATTTT. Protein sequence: CASSLEFAGSGNTIYF.

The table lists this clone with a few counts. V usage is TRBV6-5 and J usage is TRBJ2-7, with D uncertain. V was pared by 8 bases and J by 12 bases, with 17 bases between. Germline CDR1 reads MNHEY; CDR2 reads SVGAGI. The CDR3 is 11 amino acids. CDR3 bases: TGTGCCAGCTCCCAATCGGATCGGTTGTACTTC. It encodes CASSQSDRLYF.